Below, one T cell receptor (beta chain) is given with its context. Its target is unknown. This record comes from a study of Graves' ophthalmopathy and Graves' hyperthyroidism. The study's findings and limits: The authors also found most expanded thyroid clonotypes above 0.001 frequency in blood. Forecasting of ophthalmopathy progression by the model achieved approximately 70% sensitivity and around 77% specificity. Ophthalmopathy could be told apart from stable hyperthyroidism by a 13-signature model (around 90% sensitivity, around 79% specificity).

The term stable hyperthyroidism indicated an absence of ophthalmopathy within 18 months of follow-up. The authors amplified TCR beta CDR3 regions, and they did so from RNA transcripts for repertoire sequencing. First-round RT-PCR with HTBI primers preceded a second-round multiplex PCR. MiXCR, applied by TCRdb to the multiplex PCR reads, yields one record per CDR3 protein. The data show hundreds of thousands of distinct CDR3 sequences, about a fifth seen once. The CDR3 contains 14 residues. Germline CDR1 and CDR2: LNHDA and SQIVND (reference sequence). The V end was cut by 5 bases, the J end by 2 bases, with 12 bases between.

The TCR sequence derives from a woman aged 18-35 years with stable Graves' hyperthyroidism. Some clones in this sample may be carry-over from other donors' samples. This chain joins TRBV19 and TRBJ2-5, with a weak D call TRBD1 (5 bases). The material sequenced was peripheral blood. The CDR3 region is CASSQQDSQETQYF. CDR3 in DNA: TGTGCCAGTAGTCAACAGGATTCGCAAGAGACCCAGTACTTC. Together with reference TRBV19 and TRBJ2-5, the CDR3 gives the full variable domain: DGGITQSPKYLFRKEGQNVTLSCEQNLNHDAMYWYRQDPGQGLRLIYYSQIVNDFQKGDIAEGYSVSREKKESFPLTVTSAQKNPTAFYLCASSQQDSQETQYFGPGTRLLVL.